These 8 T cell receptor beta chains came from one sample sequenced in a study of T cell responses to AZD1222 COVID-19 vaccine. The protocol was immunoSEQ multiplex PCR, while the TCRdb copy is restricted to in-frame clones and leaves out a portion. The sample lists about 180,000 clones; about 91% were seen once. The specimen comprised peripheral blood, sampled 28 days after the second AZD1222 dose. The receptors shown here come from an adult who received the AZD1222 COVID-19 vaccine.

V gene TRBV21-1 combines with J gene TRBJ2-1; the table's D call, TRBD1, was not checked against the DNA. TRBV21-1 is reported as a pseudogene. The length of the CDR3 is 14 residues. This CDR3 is CASSKGQGWNEQFF. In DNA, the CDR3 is TGTGCCAGCAGCAAAGGGCAGGGTTGGAATGAGCAGTTCTTC.

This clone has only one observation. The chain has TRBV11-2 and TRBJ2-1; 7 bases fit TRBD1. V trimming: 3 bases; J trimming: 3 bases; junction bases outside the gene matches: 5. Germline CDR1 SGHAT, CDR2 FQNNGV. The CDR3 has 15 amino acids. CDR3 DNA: TGTGCCAGCAGCTTGAAGGGGGCGGACTACAATGAGCAGTTCTTC. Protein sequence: CASSLKGADYNEQFF.

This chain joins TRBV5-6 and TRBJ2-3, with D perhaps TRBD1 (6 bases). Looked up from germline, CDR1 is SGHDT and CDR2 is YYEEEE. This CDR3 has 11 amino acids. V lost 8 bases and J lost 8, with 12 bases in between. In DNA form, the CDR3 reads TGTGCCAGTACAGGGTTGGCTACGCAGTATTTT. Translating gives CASTGLATQYF.

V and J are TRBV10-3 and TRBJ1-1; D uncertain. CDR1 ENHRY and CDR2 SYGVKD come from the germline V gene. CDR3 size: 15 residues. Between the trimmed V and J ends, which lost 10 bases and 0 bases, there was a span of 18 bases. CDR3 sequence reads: CASRPSVIMNTEAFF. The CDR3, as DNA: TGTGCCAGCAGACCAAGCGTCATCATGAACACTGAAGCTTTCTTT.

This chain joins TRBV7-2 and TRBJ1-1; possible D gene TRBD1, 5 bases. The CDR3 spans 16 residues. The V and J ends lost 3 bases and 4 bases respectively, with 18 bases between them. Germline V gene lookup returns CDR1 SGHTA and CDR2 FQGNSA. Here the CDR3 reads CASSFGPWGVGTEAFF. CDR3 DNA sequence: TGTGCCAGCAGCTTCGGTCCGTGGGGGGTAGGCACTGAAGCTTTCTTT.

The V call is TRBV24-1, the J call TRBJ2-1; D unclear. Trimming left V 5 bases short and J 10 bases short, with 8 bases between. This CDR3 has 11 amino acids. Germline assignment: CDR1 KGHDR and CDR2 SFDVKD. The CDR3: CATSVGLEQFF. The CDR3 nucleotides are TGTGCCACCAGTGTGGGGTTAGAGCAGTTCTTC.

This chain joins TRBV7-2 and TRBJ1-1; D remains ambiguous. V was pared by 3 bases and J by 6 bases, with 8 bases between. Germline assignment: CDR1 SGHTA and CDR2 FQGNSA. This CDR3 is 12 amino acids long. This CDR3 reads CASSLPSPEAFF. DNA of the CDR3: TGTGCCAGCAGCTTGCCCTCACCTGAAGCTTTCTTT.

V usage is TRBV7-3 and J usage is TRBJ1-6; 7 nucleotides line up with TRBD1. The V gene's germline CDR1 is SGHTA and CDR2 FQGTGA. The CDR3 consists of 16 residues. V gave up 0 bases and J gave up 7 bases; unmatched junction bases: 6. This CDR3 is CASSLTSRDRNSPLHF. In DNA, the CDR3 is TGTGCCAGCAGCTTAACTTCACGGGACAGAAATTCACCCCTCCACTTT.